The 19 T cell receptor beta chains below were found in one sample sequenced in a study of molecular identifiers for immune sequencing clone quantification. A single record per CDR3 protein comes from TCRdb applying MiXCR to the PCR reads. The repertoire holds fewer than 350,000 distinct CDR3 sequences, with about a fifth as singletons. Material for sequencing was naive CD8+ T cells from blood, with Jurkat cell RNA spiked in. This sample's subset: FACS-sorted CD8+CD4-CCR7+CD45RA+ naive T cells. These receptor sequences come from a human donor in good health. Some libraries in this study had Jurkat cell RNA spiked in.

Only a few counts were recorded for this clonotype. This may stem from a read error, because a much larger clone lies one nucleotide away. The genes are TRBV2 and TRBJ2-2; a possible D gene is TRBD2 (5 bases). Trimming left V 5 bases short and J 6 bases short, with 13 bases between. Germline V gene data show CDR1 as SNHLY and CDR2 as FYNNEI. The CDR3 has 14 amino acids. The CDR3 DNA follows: TGTGCCAGCAGTACCCAACTAGTTCCCGGGGAGCTGTTTTTT. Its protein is CASSTQLVPGELFF. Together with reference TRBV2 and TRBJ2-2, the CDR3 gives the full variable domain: EPEVTQTPSHQVTQMGQEVILRCVPISNHLYFYWYRQILGQKVEFLVSFYNNEISEKSEIFDDQFSVERPDGSNFTLKIRSTKLEDSAMYFCASSTQLVPGELFFGEGSRLTVL.

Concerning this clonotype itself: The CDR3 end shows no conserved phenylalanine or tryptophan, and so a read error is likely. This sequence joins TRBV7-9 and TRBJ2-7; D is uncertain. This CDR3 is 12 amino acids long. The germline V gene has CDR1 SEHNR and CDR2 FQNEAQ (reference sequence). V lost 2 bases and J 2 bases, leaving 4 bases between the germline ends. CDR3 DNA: TGTGCCAGCAGCTTAATCGCCTACGAGCAGTACCTC. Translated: CASSLIAYEQYL.

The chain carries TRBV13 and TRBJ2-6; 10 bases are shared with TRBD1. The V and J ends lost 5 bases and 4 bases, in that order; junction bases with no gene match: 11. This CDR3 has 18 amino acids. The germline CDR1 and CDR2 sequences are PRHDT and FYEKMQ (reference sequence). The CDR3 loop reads CASSPMGRQGAGANVLTF. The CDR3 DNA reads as TGTGCCAGCAGCCCTATGGGGAGACAGGGGGCCGGGGCCAACGTCCTGACTTTC.

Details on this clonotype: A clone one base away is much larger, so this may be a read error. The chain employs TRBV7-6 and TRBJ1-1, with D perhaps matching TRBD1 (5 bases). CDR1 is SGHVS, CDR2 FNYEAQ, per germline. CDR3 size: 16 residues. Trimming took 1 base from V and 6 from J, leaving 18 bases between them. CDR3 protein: CASSLVARAGDAEAFF. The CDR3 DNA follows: TGTGCCAGCAGCTTAGTGGCCAGGGCCGGGGACGCTGAAGCTTTCTTT.

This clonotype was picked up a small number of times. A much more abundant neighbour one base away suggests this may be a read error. CDR3 coding DNA: TGTGCCAGCAGTCCCACGCGGGGTGCGACTGTAGCTTTCTTT. It encodes CASSPTRGATVAFF. The rearrangement links TRBV27 to TRBJ1-1; unclear D gene. The CDR3 covers 14 residues. Germline V gene lookup returns CDR1 MNHEY and CDR2 SMNVEV (reference sequence).

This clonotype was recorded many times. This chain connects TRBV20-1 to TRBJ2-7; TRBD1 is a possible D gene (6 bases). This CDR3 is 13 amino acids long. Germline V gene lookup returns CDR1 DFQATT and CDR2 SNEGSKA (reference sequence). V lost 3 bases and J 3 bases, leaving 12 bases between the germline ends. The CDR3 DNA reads TGCAGTGCTAGGACAGGAGAGCACTACGAGCAGTACTTC. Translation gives CSARTGEHYEQYF.

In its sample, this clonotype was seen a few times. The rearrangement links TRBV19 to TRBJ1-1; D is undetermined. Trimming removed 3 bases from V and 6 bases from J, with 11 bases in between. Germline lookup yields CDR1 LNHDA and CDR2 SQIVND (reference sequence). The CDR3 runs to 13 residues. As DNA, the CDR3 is TGTGCCAGTAGTATTTTCTCTAACGCTGAAGCTTTCTTT. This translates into CASSIFSNAEAFF.

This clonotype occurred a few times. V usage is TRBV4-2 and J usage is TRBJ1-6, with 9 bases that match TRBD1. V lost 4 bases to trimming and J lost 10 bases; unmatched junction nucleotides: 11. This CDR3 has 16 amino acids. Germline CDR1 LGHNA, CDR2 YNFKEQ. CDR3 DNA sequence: TGTGCCAGCAGCCCAGAGGGACAGGGAATATTGTCACCCCTCCACTTT. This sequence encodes CASSPEGQGILSPLHF.

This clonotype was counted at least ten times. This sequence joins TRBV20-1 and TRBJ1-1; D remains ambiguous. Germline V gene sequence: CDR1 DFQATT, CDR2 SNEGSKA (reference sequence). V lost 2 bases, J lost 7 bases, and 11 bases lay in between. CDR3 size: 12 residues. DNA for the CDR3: TGCAGTGCTAGAACGGGTTGGAGTGAAGCTTTCTTT. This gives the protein CSARTGWSEAFF.

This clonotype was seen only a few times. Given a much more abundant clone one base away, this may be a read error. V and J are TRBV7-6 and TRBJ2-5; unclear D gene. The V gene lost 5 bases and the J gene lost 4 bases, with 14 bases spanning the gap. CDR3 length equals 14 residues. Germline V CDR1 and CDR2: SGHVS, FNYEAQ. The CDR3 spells CASSPTLGPETQYF. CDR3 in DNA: TGTGCCAGCAGCCCGACGCTGGGCCCAGAGACCCAGTACTTC.

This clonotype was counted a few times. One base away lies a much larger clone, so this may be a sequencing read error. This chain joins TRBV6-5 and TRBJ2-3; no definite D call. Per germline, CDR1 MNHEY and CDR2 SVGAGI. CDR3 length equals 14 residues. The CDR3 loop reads CAGSVKFSTDTQYF. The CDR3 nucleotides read TGTGCCGGCAGTGTAAAGTTTAGCACAGATACGCAGTATTTT.

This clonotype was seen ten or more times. The CDR3 protein is CASSFQSNQPQHF. The CDR3 DNA follows: TGTGCCAGCAGTTTTCAGTCCAATCAGCCCCAGCATTTT. This chain uses TRBV12-3 or TRBV12-4 with TRBJ1-5; no clear D gene. Trimming stripped 3 bases from V and 3 bases from J, with 6 bases between. This CDR3 comprises 13 residues.

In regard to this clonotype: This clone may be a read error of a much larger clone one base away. CDR3 in amino acids: CASSDTRNEAFF. CDR3 in DNA: TGTGCCAGCAGTGATACTCGGAATGAAGCTTTCTTT. This chain uses TRBV2 with TRBJ1-1; D not certain. The CDR3 spans 12 residues. Trimming removed 3 bases from V and 7 bases from J, with 9 bases in between. From germline, CDR1 is SNHLY and CDR2 FYNNEI. Variable domain in full (rest from reference TRBV2 and TRBJ1-1): EPEVTQTPSHQVTQMGQEVILRCVPISNHLYFYWYRQILGQKVEFLVSFYNNEISEKSEIFDDQFSVERPDGSNFTLKIRSTKLEDSAMYFCASSDTRNEAFFGQGTRLTVV.

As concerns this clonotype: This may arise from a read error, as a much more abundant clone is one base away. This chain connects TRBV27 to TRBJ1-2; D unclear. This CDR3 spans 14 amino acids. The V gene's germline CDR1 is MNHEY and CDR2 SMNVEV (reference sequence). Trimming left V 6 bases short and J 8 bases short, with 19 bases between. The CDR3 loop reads CASRLTNSRVGYTF. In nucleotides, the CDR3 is TGTGCCAGCAGGTTAACTAACTCCAGAGTAGGCTACACCTTC.

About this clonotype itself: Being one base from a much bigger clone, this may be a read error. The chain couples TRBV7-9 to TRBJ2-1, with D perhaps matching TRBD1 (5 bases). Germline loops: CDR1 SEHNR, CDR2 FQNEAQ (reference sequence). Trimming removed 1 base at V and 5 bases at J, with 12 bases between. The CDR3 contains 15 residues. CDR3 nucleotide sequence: TGTGCCAGCAGCTTAGTAGGGGTCACCCACAATGAGCAGTTCTTC. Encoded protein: CASSLVGVTHNEQFF.

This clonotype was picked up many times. CDR3 DNA sequence: TGTGCCAGCAGCCAGCTCAGCATACCAGATACGCAGTATTTT. Translated, it gives CASSQLSIPDTQYF. The genes are TRBV14 and TRBJ2-3, with D unclear. The CDR3 is 14 amino acids. Germline V gene sequence: CDR1 SGHDN, CDR2 FVKESK. V gave up 3 bases and J gave up 4 bases, with 11 bases separating them.

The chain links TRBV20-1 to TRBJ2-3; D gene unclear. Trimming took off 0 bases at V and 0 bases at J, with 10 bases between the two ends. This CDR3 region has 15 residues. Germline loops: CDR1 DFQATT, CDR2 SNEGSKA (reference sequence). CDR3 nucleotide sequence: TGCAGTGCTAGAGATCGGAGCGAAAGCACAGATACGCAGTATTTT. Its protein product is CSARDRSESTDTQYF.

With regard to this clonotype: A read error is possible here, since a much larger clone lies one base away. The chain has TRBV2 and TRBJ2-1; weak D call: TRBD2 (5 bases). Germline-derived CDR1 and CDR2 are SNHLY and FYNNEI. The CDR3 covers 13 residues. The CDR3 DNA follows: TGTGCCAGCAGTGAGGGTGAGGCGGGTGAGCAGCTCTTC. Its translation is CASSEGEAGEQLF.

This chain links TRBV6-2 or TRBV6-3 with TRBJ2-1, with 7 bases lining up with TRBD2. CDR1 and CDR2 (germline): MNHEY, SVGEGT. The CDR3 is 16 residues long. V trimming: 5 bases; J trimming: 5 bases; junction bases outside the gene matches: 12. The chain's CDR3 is CASSPLRQGGDNEQFF. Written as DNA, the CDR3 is TGTGCCAGCAGTCCCTTGCGGCAGGGAGGGGACAATGAGCAGTTCTTC.